This T cell receptor beta chain was observed in a study of cytotoxic CD8 clonotypes in ibrutinib-treated CLL. As for the study in general: Responses comprised 24 partial and 2 complete; at median around 70 months, 14 remained remitted and around twelve progressed.

Deletions cut 3 bases from V and 4 bases from J, with 16 bases between. This CDR3 has 15 amino acids. The germline V gene encodes CDR1 SGHTS and CDR2 YDEGEE. The sample holds one count of this clone. Its antigen is unknown. Profiled with immunoSEQ multiplex PCR; TCRdb holds only in-frame clones, not every one. The repertoire holds around 150,000 clones, with around 84% as singletons. Study observations and caveats: Clonality increased with ibrutinib response but returned toward baseline at progression. Higher circulating CD8+ T-cell counts strongly accompanied higher baseline clonality, above age-matched healthy donors.

Genomic DNA (around 2 micrograms) was obtained from cryopreserved PBMCs for construction of TCR beta libraries. The J gene is TRBJ1-2, the V gene TRBV5-8; weak D call: TRBD1 (5 bases). Sequences were derived from PBMCs, sampled after 12 months of ibrutinib treatment. The TCR comes from a human donor with chronic lymphocytic leukemia. CDR3 in DNA: TGTGCCAGCAGCTCCCTCCCGGGGCGCGTCTATGGCTACACCTTC. Protein product: CASSSLPGRVYGYTF. Full variable domain (rest looked up from reference TRBV5-8 and TRBJ1-2): EAGVTQSPTHLIKTRGQQATLRCSPISGHTSVYWYQQALGLGLQFLLWYDEGEERNRGNFPPRFSGRQFPNYSSELNVNALELEDSALYLCASSSLPGRVYGYTFGSGTRLTVV.